Presented here are 14 T cell receptor beta chains from one specimen sequenced in a study of blood T cell repertoires in COVID-19. Method: immunoSEQ multiplex PCR; TCRdb's copy keeps in-frame clones and lacks some. This sample has 200,000 to 250,000 clones, with 83% found just once. Sequencing was done on a sample of PBMCs or T cells enriched from blood (not recorded which). The receptor source for this set is a woman aged 40 to 50 who had been exposed to COVID-19.

V usage is TRBV7-6 and J usage is TRBJ2-1; tentatively, D is TRBD2 (5 bases). Germline CDR1 reads SGHVS; CDR2 reads FNYEAQ. Trimming stripped 0 bases from V and 3 bases from J, with 12 bases between. The CDR3 loop spans 16 amino acids. DNA of the CDR3: TGTGCCAGCAGCTTAGCGCGCGCCGCGGGCTACAATGAGCAGTTCTTC. Translating gives CASSLARAAGYNEQFF.

V usage is TRBV7-2 and J usage is TRBJ1-2; D call uncertain. Germline lookup yields CDR1 SGHTA and CDR2 FQGNSA. Trimming left V 5 bases short and J 3 bases short, with 7 bases between. CDR3 size: 12 residues. CDR3 sequence (DNA): TGTGCCAGCAGCCCGCGGGACTATGGCTACACCTTC. Encoded protein: CASSPRDYGYTF.

This clone was counted once. This chain connects TRBV7-3 to TRBJ2-3, with 7 bases identical to TRBD1. The germline V gene encodes CDR1 SGHTA and CDR2 FQGTGA. With V trimmed by 3 bases and J by 2 bases, 2 bases remained unmatched. This CDR3 is 14 amino acids long. The CDR3 DNA sequence: TGTGCCAGCAGCTTGACAGGGCCCACAGATACGCAGTATTTT. Translation gives CASSLTGPTDTQYF.

The chain uses TRBV12-3 or TRBV12-4 and TRBJ1-6; TRBD1 agrees at 9 bases. The CDR3 spans 13 residues. The trim removed 8 bases at V and 12 bases at J, leaving 8 bases unmatched. This CDR3 reads CASGDRVLEPLHF. The CDR3 DNA sequence: TGTGCCAGCGGGGACAGGGTTCTAGAACCCCTCCACTTT.

The chain couples TRBV7-9 to TRBJ1-3; TRBD1 matches at 9 bases. V shed 5 bases and J 3 bases; nucleotides not matched to a gene: 5. The CDR3 runs 15 residues. CDR1 is SEHNR and CDR2 is FQNEAQ in the germline V gene (reference sequence). The CDR3 region is CASSLDRGFGNTIYF. As DNA, the CDR3 is TGTGCCAGCAGCCTGGACAGGGGATTTGGAAACACCATATATTTT.

The rearrangement uses TRBV6-5 and TRBJ1-1, with 9 bases identical to TRBD1. V trimming: 10 bases; J trimming: 1 base; junction bases outside the gene matches: 10. This CDR3 has 15 residues. Per germline, CDR1 MNHEY and CDR2 SVGAGI. CDR3 region: CATISTGQGNTEAFF. DNA of the CDR3: TGTGCCACTATTAGCACGGGACAGGGGAACACTGAAGCTTTCTTT.

The chain recombines TRBV2 with TRBJ1-1; TRBD1 is a possible D gene (6 bases). The V end was cut by 2 bases, the J end by 6 bases, with 10 bases between. The CDR3 loop spans 13 amino acids. CDR1 is SNHLY and CDR2 is FYNNEI in the germline V gene. DNA of the CDR3: TGTGCCAGCAGTGAACAGGGGACACCTGAAGCTTTCTTT. The encoded protein is CASSEQGTPEAFF. Together with reference TRBV2 and TRBJ1-1, the CDR3 gives the full variable domain: EPEVTQTPSHQVTQMGQEVILRCVPISNHLYFYWYRQILGQKVEFLVSFYNNEISEKSEIFDDQFSVERPDGSNFTLKIRSTKLEDSAMYFCASSEQGTPEAFFGQGTRLTVV.

The chain carries TRBV19 and TRBJ1-1; TRBD1 matches at 7 bases. Germline lookup yields CDR1 LNHDA and CDR2 SQIVND (reference sequence). The CDR3 sequence is 19 residues long. V lost 5 bases, J lost 1 base, and 19 bases stayed unmatched. CDR3 sequence reads: CASSLSTGNRGDSNTEAFF. The CDR3 DNA is TGTGCCAGTAGTTTGTCCACCGGGAACAGGGGAGATTCGAACACTGAAGCTTTCTTT.

V and J are TRBV30 and TRBJ2-7; 9 bases line up with TRBD1. The CDR3 has 14 residues. Trimming took 2 bases from V and 10 from J; bases not matched to a gene: 12. Germline CDR1 is GTSNPN and CDR2 is SVGIG (reference sequence). This CDR3 is CAWSTKPGQGHQYF. The CDR3 DNA is TGTGCCTGGAGTACAAAACCGGGACAGGGCCATCAGTACTTC.

This clone was detected a few times. The rearrangement joins TRBV5-1 to TRBJ1-4; the match to TRBD1 covers 12 bases. The length of the CDR3 is 16 residues. V lost 0 bases and J lost 10; bases outside the gene matches: 7. In germline, CDR1 is SGHRS, CDR2 YFSETQ. The CDR3 loop reads CASSLAPGQGAGKLFF. CDR3 DNA: TGCGCCAGCAGCTTGGCTCCGGGACAGGGGGCGGGAAAACTGTTTTTT. The full variable domain, completed using reference TRBV5-1 and TRBJ1-4, is KAGVTQTPRYLIKTRGQQVTLSCSPISGHRSVSWYQQTPGQGLQFLFEYFSETQRNKGNFPGRFSGRQFSNSRSEMNVSTLELGDSALYLCASSLAPGQGAGKLFFGSGTQLSVL.

The V gene is TRBV19, the J gene TRBJ1-2; D call uncertain. CDR3 length: 12 amino acids. Germline lookup yields CDR1 LNHDA and CDR2 SQIVND (reference sequence). Trimming pared 1 base from V and 8 bases from J, leaving 8 bases between. The CDR3 loop reads CASSIGGNGYTF. CDR3 bases: TGTGCCAGTAGTATAGGAGGGAACGGCTACACCTTC.

The chain combines TRBV23-1 with TRBJ1-2, with D tentatively TRBD1 (6 bases). TRBV23-1 belongs to the ORF category, with a function that is uncertain. The CDR3 is made up of 15 amino acids. With 4 bases removed from V and 2 bases from J, the gap between germline ends came to 14 bases. The DNA of the CDR3 is TGCGCCAGCAGTCGCCGCCGACAGGAAAACTATGGCTACACCTTC. Translated: CASSRRRQENYGYTF.

The chain uses TRBV7-6 and TRBJ1-2; 7 bases are shared with TRBD1. The trim removed 5 bases at V and 5 bases at J, leaving 8 bases unmatched. The CDR3 consists of 14 residues. Germline V CDR1 and CDR2: SGHVS, FNYEAQ. CDR3 sequence: CASSPTGQEYGYTF. The CDR3 DNA sequence: TGTGCCAGCAGCCCGACTGGACAGGAATATGGCTACACCTTC.

In this sample, this clone turned up a few times. This chain uses TRBV9 with TRBJ1-5; D not certain. In germline, CDR1 is SGDLS, CDR2 YYNGEE. This CDR3 spans 14 amino acids. V lost 0 bases and J lost 9, with 13 bases in between. CDR3 in amino acids: CASSVGVGAGPQHF. The CDR3 nucleotides read TGTGCCAGCAGCGTAGGGGTCGGCGCGGGGCCCCAGCATTTT.